The 2 T cell receptor beta chains given below trace back to one sample, sequenced in a study of cytomegalovirus exposure and HLA in healthy donors. Primers for the PCR totalled 60 Vbeta and 13 Jbeta. Generated by immunoSEQ multiplex PCR, the TCRdb table keeps only in-frame clones and is missing some. The profile shows fewer than 60,000 clones, 60% to 80% of them singletons. The sample comprised PBMCs. All receptors derive from a woman aged 35 to 49 in good health and CMV-seropositive.

This chain links TRBV19 with TRBJ2-7; D call uncertain. Germline V gene sequence: CDR1 LNHDA, CDR2 SQIVND (reference sequence). This CDR3 has 14 residues. V lost 6 bases, J lost 4 bases, and 16 bases lay in between. This CDR3 is CASSPRVAPYEQYF. Here the CDR3 DNA reads TGTGCCAGTAGCCCACGGGTAGCACCTTACGAGCAGTACTTC. Full variable domain (outside the CDR3, taken from reference TRBV19 and TRBJ2-7): DGGITQSPKYLFRKEGQNVTLSCEQNLNHDAMYWYRQDPGQGLRLIYYSQIVNDFQKGDIAEGYSVSREKKESFPLTVTSAQKNPTAFYLCASSPRVAPYEQYFGPGTRLTVT.

This clone was recorded a few times. The chain employs TRBV4-1 and TRBJ2-7; 7 positions match TRBD2. The junction had 4 bases not matched to a gene; V was cut back by 8 bases and J by 3 bases. The V gene's germline CDR1 is MGHRA and CDR2 YSYEKL. This CDR3 contains 12 residues. CDR3 residues: CASWTRSYEQYF. In DNA form, the CDR3 reads TGCGCCAGCTGGACTAGAAGCTACGAGCAGTACTTC.